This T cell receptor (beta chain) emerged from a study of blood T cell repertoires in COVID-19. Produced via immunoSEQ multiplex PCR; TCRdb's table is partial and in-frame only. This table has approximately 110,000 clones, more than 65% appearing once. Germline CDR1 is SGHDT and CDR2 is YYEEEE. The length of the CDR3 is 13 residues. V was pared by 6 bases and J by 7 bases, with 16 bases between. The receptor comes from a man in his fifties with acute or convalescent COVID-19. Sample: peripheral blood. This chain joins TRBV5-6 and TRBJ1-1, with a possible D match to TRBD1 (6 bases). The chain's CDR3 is CASTEFADSEAFF. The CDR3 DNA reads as TGTGCCAGCACTGAATTTGCGGACAGTGAAGCTTTCTTT.